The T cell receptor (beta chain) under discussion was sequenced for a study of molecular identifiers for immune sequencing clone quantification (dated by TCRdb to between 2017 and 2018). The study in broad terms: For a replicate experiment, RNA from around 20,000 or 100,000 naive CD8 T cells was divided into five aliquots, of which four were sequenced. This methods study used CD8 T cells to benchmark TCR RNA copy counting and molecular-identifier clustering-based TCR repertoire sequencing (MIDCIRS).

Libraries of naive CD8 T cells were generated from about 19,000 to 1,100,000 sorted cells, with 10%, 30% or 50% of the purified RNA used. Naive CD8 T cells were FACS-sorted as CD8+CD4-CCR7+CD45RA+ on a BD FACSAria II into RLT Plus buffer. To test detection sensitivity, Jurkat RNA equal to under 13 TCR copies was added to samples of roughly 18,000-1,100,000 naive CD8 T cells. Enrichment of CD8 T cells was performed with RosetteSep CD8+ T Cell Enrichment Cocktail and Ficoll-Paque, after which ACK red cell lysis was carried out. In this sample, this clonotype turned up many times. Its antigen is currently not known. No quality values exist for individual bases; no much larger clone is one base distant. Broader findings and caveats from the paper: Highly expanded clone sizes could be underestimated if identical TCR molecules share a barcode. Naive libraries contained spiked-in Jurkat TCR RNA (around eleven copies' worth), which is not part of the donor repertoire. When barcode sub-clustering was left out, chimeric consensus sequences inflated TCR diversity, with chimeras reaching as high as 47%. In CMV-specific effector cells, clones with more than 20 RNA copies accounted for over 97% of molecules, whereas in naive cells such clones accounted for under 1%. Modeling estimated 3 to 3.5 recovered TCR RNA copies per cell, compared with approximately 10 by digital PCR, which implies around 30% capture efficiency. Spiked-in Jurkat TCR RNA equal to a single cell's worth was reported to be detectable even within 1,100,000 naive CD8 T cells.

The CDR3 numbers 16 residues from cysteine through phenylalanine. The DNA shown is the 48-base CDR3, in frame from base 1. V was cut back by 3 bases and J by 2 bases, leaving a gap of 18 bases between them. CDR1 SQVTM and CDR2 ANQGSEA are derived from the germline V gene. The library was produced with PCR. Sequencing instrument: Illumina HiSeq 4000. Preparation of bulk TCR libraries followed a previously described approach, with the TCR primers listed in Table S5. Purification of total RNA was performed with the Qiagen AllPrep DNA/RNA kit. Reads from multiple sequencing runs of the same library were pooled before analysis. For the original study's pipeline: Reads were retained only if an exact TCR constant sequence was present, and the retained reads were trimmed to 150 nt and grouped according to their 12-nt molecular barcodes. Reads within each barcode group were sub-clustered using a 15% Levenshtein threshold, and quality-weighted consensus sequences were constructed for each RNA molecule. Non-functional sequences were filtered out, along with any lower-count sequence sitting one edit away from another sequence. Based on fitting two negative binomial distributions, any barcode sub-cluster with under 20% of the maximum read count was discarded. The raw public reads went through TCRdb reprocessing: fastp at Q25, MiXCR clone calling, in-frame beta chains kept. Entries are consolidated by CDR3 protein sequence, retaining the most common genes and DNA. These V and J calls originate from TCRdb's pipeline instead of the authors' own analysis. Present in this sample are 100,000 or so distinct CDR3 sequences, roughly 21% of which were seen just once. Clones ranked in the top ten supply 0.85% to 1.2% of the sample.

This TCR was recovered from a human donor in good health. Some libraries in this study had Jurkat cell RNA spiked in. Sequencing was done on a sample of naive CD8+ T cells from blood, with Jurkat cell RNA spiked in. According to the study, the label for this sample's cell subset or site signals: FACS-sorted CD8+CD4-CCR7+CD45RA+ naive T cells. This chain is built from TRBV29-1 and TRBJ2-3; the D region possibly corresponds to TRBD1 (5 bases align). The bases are TGCAGCGTTGAGTCTTGGACAAGGGAAATCACAGATACGCAGTATTTT. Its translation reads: CSVESWTREITDTQYF.